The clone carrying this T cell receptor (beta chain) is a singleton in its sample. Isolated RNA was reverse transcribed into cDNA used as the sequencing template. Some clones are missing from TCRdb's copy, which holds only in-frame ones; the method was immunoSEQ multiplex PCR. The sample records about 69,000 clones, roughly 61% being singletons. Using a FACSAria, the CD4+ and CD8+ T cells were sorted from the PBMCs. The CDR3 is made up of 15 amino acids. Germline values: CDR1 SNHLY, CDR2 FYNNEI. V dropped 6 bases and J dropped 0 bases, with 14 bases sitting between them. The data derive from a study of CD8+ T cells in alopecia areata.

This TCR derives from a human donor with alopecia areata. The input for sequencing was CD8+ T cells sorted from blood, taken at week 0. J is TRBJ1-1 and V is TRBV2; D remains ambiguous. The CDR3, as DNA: TGTGCCAGCAGAACTTCCGTCACCCTGAACACTGAAGCTTTCTTT. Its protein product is CASRTSVTLNTEAFF.